The T cell receptor (beta chain) described here comes from a study of blood T cell repertoires in COVID-19. Study summary: T cells, B-cell-depleted T cells, or PBMCs supplied cDNA or gDNA.

Authors' data handling: Reference gene primers were amplified, and this amplification served to estimate nucleated cell counts. TCRdb keeps only in-frame clones here, not all; method: immunoSEQ multiplex PCR. V and J calls and clone size are as listed in that table; D and trimming were resolved from the DNA. The sample consists of 150,000 to 200,000 clones, 84% of them appearing once. Participants were aged 18 to 89 years from roughly 26 US areas. Germline V lookup: CDR1 MDHEN, CDR2 SYDVKM. CDR3 length: 19 amino acids. With 5 bases clipped from V and 2 bases from J, the junction kept 18 bases outside the gene matches.

This TCR was recovered from a woman in her 50s who had recovered from COVID-19. What was sequenced was PBMCs or T cells enriched from blood (not recorded which). The rearrangement links TRBV28 to TRBJ2-1, with 7 bases matching TRBD2. CDR3 nucleotide sequence: TGTGCCAGCAGTGAAGGTGGGGGAATGTGGGAGGGCCCCTACAATGAGCAGTTCTTC. This codes for CASSEGGGMWEGPYNEQFF.